One sample yielded the 14 T cell receptor beta chains listed below, sequenced in a study of cytomegalovirus exposure and HLA in healthy donors. Amplification used 60 Vbeta primers and 13 Jbeta primers. Clones were sequenced by immunoSEQ multiplex PCR, and TCRdb holds only the in-frame ones, with some missing. The table lists some 110,000 clones, roughly 80% of them singletons. Sequenced sample: PBMCs. The receptors shown here come from a man aged 30-40 years in good health and CMV-seropositive.

The V and J genes are TRBV6-1 and TRBJ1-2; D remains ambiguous. V lost 7 bases to trimming and J lost 0 bases, with 15 bases between them. Germline CDR1 is MNHNS and CDR2 is SASEGT. The CDR3 consists of 15 residues. CDR3 in DNA: TGTGCCAGCAATCCTTGGTCAGGTTCTAACTATGGCTACACCTTC. It is translated as CASNPWSGSNYGYTF.

This sequence joins TRBV15 and TRBJ2-7, with 7 bases fitting TRBD1. Germline loops: CDR1 LNHNV, CDR2 YYDKDF (reference sequence). V shed 2 bases, J shed 4 bases, and the junction held 8 bases outside the gene matches. CDR3 length equals 15 residues. The CDR3 nucleotides read TGTGCCACCAGCAGACCCGGGACAGCGCAATACGAGCAGTACTTC. Protein sequence: CATSRPGTAQYEQYF. The full variable domain, with the rest looked up from reference TRBV15 and TRBJ2-7, is DAMVIQNPRYQVTQFGKPVTLSCSQTLNHNVMYWYQQKSSQAPKLLFHYYDKDFNNEADTPDNFQSRRPNTSFCFLDIRSPGLGDTAMYLCATSRPGTAQYEQYFGPGTRLTVT.

J is TRBJ2-3 and V is TRBV30, with 7 bases identical to TRBD2. Germline loops: CDR1 GTSNPN, CDR2 SVGIG (reference sequence). Losses at the gene ends were 4 bases for V and 0 bases for J; bases not matched to a gene: 1. The CDR3 spans 13 residues. CDR3 protein: CAWTSGSTDTQYF. In nucleotides, the CDR3 is TGTGCCTGGACTAGCGGCAGCACAGATACGCAGTATTTT.

The chain uses TRBV5-4 and TRBJ2-2, with 7 bases lining up with TRBD1. The germline V gene encodes CDR1 SGHNT and CDR2 YYREEE (reference sequence). The CDR3 totals 15 residues. The J segment lost 4 bases and the V segment lost 0 bases, leaving 3 bases of the junction unmatched. The CDR3 DNA reads TGTGCCAGCAGCTTGGACAGGGGAAGCACCGGGGAGCTGTTTTTT. As protein: CASSLDRGSTGELFF.

The V call is TRBV19, the J call TRBJ2-3; the D is unclear. V lost 4 bases, J lost 5 bases, and 4 bases lay in between. Per the germline V gene, CDR1 is LNHDA and CDR2 is SQIVND (reference sequence). CDR3 length: 11 residues. DNA for the CDR3: TGTGCCAGTAGTAACAGAGATACGCAGTATTTT. Its translation is CASSNRDTQYF.

V is TRBV6-1 and J is TRBJ2-7; D possibly corresponds to TRBD2 (5 bases). The V and J ends lost 2 bases and 4 bases respectively, with 6 bases between them. Germline assignment: CDR1 MNHNS and CDR2 SASEGT. This CDR3 comprises 12 residues. The CDR3 reads CASSERRYEQYV. DNA of the CDR3: TGTGCCAGCAGTGAAAGGAGGTACGAGCAGTACGTC.

This chain connects TRBV5-4 to TRBJ2-1; no reliable D call. The CDR3 contains 11 residues. CDR1 and CDR2 from the germline V gene are SGHNT and YYREEE (reference sequence). Trimming cost V 0 bases and J 10 bases, with 5 bases left between them. Here the CDR3 DNA reads TGTGCCAGCAGCTTGGCGTTGGAGCAGTTCTTC. This codes for CASSLALEQFF.

The CDR3 region has the DNA TGCGCCAGCAGCTTTAGCGGAACAACTAATGAAAAACTGTTTTTT. It is translated as CASSFSGTTNEKLFF. V gene TRBV5-1 combines with J gene TRBJ1-4; no firm D call. The germline CDR1 and CDR2 sequences are SGHRS and YFSETQ. CDR3 size: 15 residues. V was clipped by 2 bases and J by 0 bases, with 8 bases between them.

The CDR3 loop reads CASSLAAVSTDTQYF. As DNA, the CDR3 is TGTGCCAGCAGCTTGGCCGCGGTTAGCACAGATACGCAGTATTTT. The V gene is TRBV5-4, the J gene TRBJ2-3; no clear D. Germline V lookup: CDR1 SGHNT, CDR2 YYREEE (reference sequence). CDR3 length: 15 residues. Trimming took off 0 bases at V and 0 bases at J, with 8 bases between the two ends.

This clone was seen only a few times. The V gene is TRBV7-2, the J gene TRBJ1-1; no definite D call. From germline, CDR1 is SGHTA and CDR2 FQGNSA. There are 15 residues in the CDR3. The V end was cut by 1 base, the J end by 4 bases, with 13 bases between. Written as DNA, the CDR3 is TGTGCCAGCAGCTTAGAACCAACAATGTCCACTGAAGCTTTCTTT. Its protein is CASSLEPTMSTEAFF.

The V call is TRBV5-1, the J call TRBJ1-3; TRBD1 matches at 9 bases. V lost 4 bases, J lost 4 bases, and 3 bases stayed unmatched. CDR1 SGHRS and CDR2 YFSETQ come from the germline V gene. The length of the CDR3 is 14 residues. CDR3 in amino acids: CASSAGTGGNTIYF. The CDR3 DNA sequence: TGCGCCAGCAGCGCCGGGACAGGGGGAAACACCATATATTTT.

In this sample, this clone turned up a few times. The chain combines TRBV5-6 with TRBJ2-5, with 9 bases that match TRBD1. With V trimmed by 2 bases and J by 1 base, 9 bases remained unmatched. This CDR3 has 17 amino acids. In germline, CDR1 is SGHDT, CDR2 YYEEEE. CDR3 sequence reads: CASSLTGGGIFQETQYF. The CDR3 DNA reads as TGTGCCAGCAGCTTAACAGGGGGCGGAATCTTCCAAGAGACCCAGTACTTC.

The chain combines TRBV5-4 with TRBJ2-3; D perhaps matches TRBD1 (5 bases). This CDR3 has 14 residues. V was cut by 6 bases and J by 0 bases, with 11 bases left in between. CDR1 is SGHNT and CDR2 is YYREEE in the germline V gene (reference sequence). The CDR3 here is CASTRWGSTDTQYF. DNA for the CDR3: TGTGCCAGCACCCGCTGGGGCAGCACAGATACGCAGTATTTT.

This chain connects TRBV5-1 to TRBJ2-5, with D possibly being TRBD1 (7 bases). V was trimmed by 5 bases and J by 2 bases, leaving 19 bases between them. This CDR3 spans 16 amino acids. Germline CDR1 and CDR2: SGHRS and YFSETQ. CDR3 region: CASSEGRQGGQETQYF. For the CDR3, the DNA is TGCGCCAGCAGTGAGGGGCGACAGGGAGGACAAGAGACCCAGTACTTC.